In this sample, the clone carrying this T cell receptor beta chain turned up many times. Trimming at V came to 5 bases and at J to 0 bases, leaving 3 bases not matched to a gene. The CDR3 runs to 14 residues. Germline values: CDR1 SGHTA, CDR2 FQGTGA. This specimen comes from a study of spatial heterogeneity in lung cancer. The overall study: The study consistently detected more beta-chain than alpha-chain sequences.

Every TCR cDNA molecule bore its own unique molecular identifier. TCRdb analysed the 5' RACE reads with MiXCR anew, one entry per CDR3 protein. Of 20,000 to 25,000 distinct CDR3 sequences in the sample, roughly 4.6% were seen once. Time point noted: sample taken at primary tumor resection. Sequencing of whole RNA from tumor, nontumor lung or frozen PBMC involved no sorting. The origin of this receptor is a male donor with early-stage non-small cell lung cancer. The chain links TRBV7-3 to TRBJ1-1, with 7 bases lining up with TRBD1. Sequencing was performed on PBMCs, taken at surgery. CDR3 amino acids: CASSPTGMNTEAFF. The CDR3 bases are TGTGCCAGCAGCCCGACAGGGATGAACACTGAAGCTTTCTTT.